The present TCR beta chain was sequenced within a study of shared clonotypes between healthy human individuals. Produced via immunoSEQ multiplex PCR; TCRdb's table is partial and in-frame only. Seen here are 2 million to 2.5 million clones, roughly 95% observed once, and the top ten hold 0.13%. The CDR3 length is 17 residues. V was shortened by 4 bases and J by 2 bases, with 19 bases between the two germline ends. Germline V gives CDR1 SGHRS, CDR2 YFSETQ. Sample: naive CD4+ T cells sorted from blood. This sample's subset: CD45RA+ positively selected. The TCR sequence derives from a young man in good health. This sequence joins TRBV5-1 and TRBJ2-1; the D gene could be TRBD1 or TRBD2 (5 bases each). The CDR3 DNA reads TGCGCCAGCAGCCAAGTCGGGGCGGGCCTCCCCTACAATGAGCAGTTCTTC. Translated: CASSQVGAGLPYNEQFF.